This T cell receptor (beta chain) was recovered during a study of blood T cells in healthy people across ages. Together with a sample-barcoded 5' primer, a J-beta primer mix was included in a second PCR lasting about 6 to 11 cycles. TCRdb ran MiXCR on the 5' RACE reads and lists one entry per CDR3 protein. Seen here are about 640,000 distinct CDR3 sequences, roughly 53% observed once, and the top ten hold over 35%. No fewer than 6.5 million PBMCs went into each sample. The origin of this receptor is a man in his sixties in good health. Sequencing used blood.

The CDR3 bases are TGTGCCAGCAGCGTAGACGGGGCCGGCACAGATACGCAGTATTTT. Amino acid sequence: CASSVDGAGTDTQYF. The chain carries TRBV9 and TRBJ2-3; TRBD1 or TRBD2 may be the D gene (5 bases each). The germline CDR1 and CDR2 sequences are SGDLS and YYNGEE. V shed 0 bases and J shed 1 base, with 9 bases lying between them. The CDR3 length is 15 residues.